A selection of T cell receptor beta chains follows, all from one sample in a study of beta chain features in type 1 diabetes. The protocol was immunoSEQ multiplex PCR, while the TCRdb copy is restricted to in-frame clones and leaves out a portion. The sample carries 400,000 or so clones, 8% to 10% recorded once. The sample comprised central memory CD4+ T cells from blood. These receptor sequences come from a man aged 30-40 years with type 1 diabetes. Each CDR3 is given with its conserved first and last residue. A D gene is named only where the DNA matches it firmly. Clone size is stated in some rows and not others, as once, few, many or a class when expanded.

few,TRBV7-2,TRBD1,TRBJ2-7,CASSGTGTANYEQYF,TGTGCCAGCAGCGGCACGGGGACAGCAAATTACGAGCAGTACTTC
many,TRBV28,-,TRBJ2-6,CASSLARTAGANVLTF,TGTGCCAGCAGTTTAGCTCGGACAGCCGGGGCCAACGTCCTGACTTTC
-,TRBV5-1,-,TRBJ2-7,CASRPEGPEQYF,TGCGCCAGCAGACCTGAGGGGCCAGAGCAGTACTTC
-,TRBV6-1,TRBD2,TRBJ2-7,CASRWTSGEGYEQYF,TGTGCCAGCAGATGGACTAGCGGGGAAGGCTACGAGCAGTACTTC
many,TRBV19,-,TRBJ2-7,CASSMEQGSYEQYF,TGTGCCAGTAGTATGGAACAGGGCTCCTACGAGCAGTACTTC
-,TRBV18,-,TRBJ2-7,CASSPNGGMKSYEQYF,TGTGCCAGCTCACCAAACGGCGGGATGAAATCCTACGAGCAGTACTTC
many,TRBV28,-,TRBJ1-2,CASSSEPLYGYTF,TGTGCCAGCAGTTCGGAACCACTCTATGGCTACACCTTC
-,TRBV9,-,TRBJ1-2,CASSVEGSGSYGYTF,TGTGCCAGCAGCGTAGAGGGGTCAGGGTCCTATGGCTACACCTTC
-,TRBV4-3,-,TRBJ2-3,CASSQGSQGTDTQYF,TGCGCCAGCAGCCAAGGATCTCAGGGGACAGATACGCAGTATTTT
-,TRBV19,TRBD1,TRBJ1-2,CASTPSTGNYGYTF,TGTGCCAGCACACCCTCGACAGGGAACTATGGCTACACCTTC
-,TRBV19,TRBD1,TRBJ1-5,CASSPSGTGRLRGNQPQHF,TGTGCCAGTAGTCCTTCGGGGACAGGGCGTCTTAGGGGCAATCAGCCCCAGCATTTT
few,TRBV28,-,TRBJ2-7,CASYPGWAAYEQYF,TGTGCCAGCTACCCGGGCTGGGCCGCCTACGAGCAGTACTTC
-,TRBV25-1,TRBD1,TRBJ2-3,CASSLQTGTGDTQYF,TGTGCCAGCAGTCTCCAGACAGGGACGGGAGATACGCAGTATTTT
few,TRBV28,-,TRBJ1-3,CASSFRGRVIGNTIYF,TGTGCCAGCAGTTTTAGAGGCAGGGTTATAGGAAACACCATATATTTT
-,TRBV2,TRBD2,TRBJ2-3,CASSRAGVGVDTQYF,TGTGCCAGCAGTCGAGCGGGAGTTGGTGTAGATACGCAGTATTTT
many,TRBV14,-,TRBJ1-1,CASSLNTEAFF,TGTGCCAGCAGCCTGAACACTGAAGCTTTCTTT
-,TRBV7-2,-,TRBJ2-7,CASGPLYEQYF,TGTGCCAGCGGGCCGCTTTACGAGCAGTACTTC
-,TRBV10-2,TRBD2,TRBJ2-7,CASSDRPAGEQYF,TGCGCCAGCAGTGATAGGCCAGCGGGAGAGCAGTACTTC
-,TRBV28,-,TRBJ1-4,CASAQWQGSEKLFF,TGTGCCAGCGCACAGTGGCAGGGGAGCGAAAAACTGTTTTTT
-,TRBV6-5,TRBD1,TRBJ2-7,CASSARDRGEQYF,TGTGCCAGCAGCGCTCGGGACAGGGGGGAGCAGTACTTC
few,TRBV19,TRBD1,TRBJ2-7,CASSRNRGSYEQYF,TGTGCCAGTAGCCGGAACAGGGGATCCTACGAGCAGTACTTC
-,TRBV27,-,TRBJ2-1,CASSAAQFREEQFF,TGTGCCAGCAGTGCCGCCCAGTTCAGGGAGGAGCAGTTCTTC
-,TRBV5-5,-,TRBJ2-3,CASSPVSSGTDTQYF,TGTGCCAGCAGTCCCGTCTCGAGCGGGACAGATACGCAGTATTTT
many,TRBV10-3,TRBD2,TRBJ2-1,CAISGQREVKETYNEQFF,TGTGCCATCAGTGGTCAGCGGGAAGTAAAAGAGACCTACAATGAGCAGTTCTTC
-,TRBV6-1,-,TRBJ1-1,CASSEYGRADTEAFF,TGTGCCAGCAGTGAGTATGGGAGAGCGGACACTGAAGCTTTCTTT
-,TRBV6-5,-,TRBJ2-5,CASSSGHGKETQYF,TGTGCCAGCAGTTCAGGACACGGCAAAGAGACCCAGTACTTC
-,TRBV2,-,TRBJ1-5,CASSEEVGRNQPQHF,TGTGCCAGCAGTGAAGAAGTGGGGCGAAATCAGCCCCAGCATTTT
-,TRBV7-5,-,TRBJ2-7,CARSLEGPLLYEQYF,TGTGCCAGAAGCTTAGAAGGGCCGTTACTCTACGAGCAGTACTTC
-,TRBV7-8,-,TRBJ1-5,CASSLIQGGGFMAQHF,TGTGCCAGCAGCTTGATACAGGGTGGGGGCTTCATGGCCCAGCATTTT
-,TRBV30,TRBD1,TRBJ2-7,CAWSSRGRKGEQYF,TGTGCCTGGAGTTCCAGGGGGCGAAAAGGCGAGCAGTACTTC
-,TRBV7-7,-,TRBJ2-7,CASSLGGGDLDEQYF,TGTGCTAGCAGCTTAGGCGGGGGCGATTTGGACGAGCAGTACTTC
few,TRBV19,-,TRBJ2-3,CASSRTRSTDTQYF,TGTGCCAGTAGTAGGACAAGGAGCACAGATACGCAGTATTTT
few,TRBV19,TRBD2,TRBJ2-3,CASSTPLSLAGRTDTQYF,TGTGCCAGTAGTACACCCCTTAGCCTAGCGGGGAGAACAGATACGCAGTATTTT
-,TRBV5-1,TRBD1,TRBJ1-2,CASSLRDRDGGGYTF,TGCGCCAGCAGCTTGCGGGACAGGGACGGAGGTGGCTACACCTTC
-,TRBV11-2,-,TRBJ1-4,CASSPRNWEKLFF,TGTGCCAGCAGCCCTAGGAATTGGGAAAAACTGTTTTTT
-,TRBV6-4,-,TRBJ2-1,CASSDSYRGSSYNEQFF,TGTGCCAGCAGTGACTCGTATCGGGGGAGCTCCTACAATGAGCAGTTCTTC
few,TRBV5-1,TRBD1,TRBJ1-1,CASSSVQGMGTEAFF,TGCGCCAGCAGCTCGGTACAGGGGATGGGCACTGAAGCTTTCTTT
few,TRBV28,TRBD1,TRBJ2-2,CASSRLTGRGELFF,TGTGCCAGCAGTCGATTGACAGGGCGAGGGGAGCTGTTTTTT